A selection of T cell receptor beta chains follows, all from one sample in a study of blood T cell repertoires in COVID-19. TCRdb's table, derived via immunoSEQ multiplex PCR, lists solely in-frame clones and lacks some. The profile shows approximately 200,000 clones, about nine tenths of them singletons. The specimen sequenced was PBMCs or T cells enriched from blood (not recorded which). These receptors all come from a woman in her twenties or thirties who had recovered from COVID-19. CDR3s include the opening cysteine and the closing phenylalanine or tryptophan. The D gene is left open where the match is weak. Rows give clone size only sometimes, using once, few, many, or a class for an expanded clone.

>TRBJ1-4|once|TRBV18|13|NA
TGTGCCAGCTCACAGGGGTCAACTGAAAAACTGTTTTTT
CASSQGSTEKLFF
>TRBJ2-4|NA|TRBV25-1|14|NA
TGTGCCAGCACTACAGATTCTCCTGTGCACATTCAGTACTTC
CASTTDSPVHIQYF
>TRBJ1-4|NA|TRBV25-1|15|NA
TGTGCCAGCAGTGAATCGGACAGCTTTAATGAAAAACTGTTTTTT
CASSESDSFNEKLFF
>TRBJ1-1|NA|TRBV9|15|TRBD1
TGTGCCAGCAGCACGGGACAGGGAGTCCGCACTGAAGCTTTCTTT
CASSTGQGVRTEAFF
>TRBJ2-5|NA|TRBV7-2|14|TRBD1
TGTGCCAGCAGCTTCTCAGGGGGACAAGAGACCCAGTACTTC
CASSFSGGQETQYF
>TRBJ1-6|NA|TRBV19|14|TRBD1
TGTGCCAGTAGTATTGCAGGGGGTAATTCACCCCTCCACTTT
CASSIAGGNSPLHF
>TRBJ1-5|NA|TRBV6-5|13|NA
TGTGCCAGCAGTCGGACAGACAATCAGCCCCAGCATTTT
CASSRTDNQPQHF
>TRBJ1-5|once|TRBV3-1/TRBV3-2|14|TRBD1
TGTGCCAGCAGCCAGGGGACAGGGAGCCAGCCCCAGCATTTT
CASSQGTGSQPQHF
>TRBJ1-2|NA|TRBV6-5|14|NA
TGTGCCAGCAGTAACCACCCCGCGGCAACGGGCTACACCTTC
CASSNHPAATGYTF
>TRBJ2-1|NA|TRBV7-2|14|TRBD2
TGTGCCAGCAGAATCGGGACTAGCGGGGGTGAGCAGTTCTTC
CASRIGTSGGEQFF
>TRBJ2-7|NA|TRBV30|14|NA
TGTGCCTGGAGTTGGGGGGGCCCTAGGGACGAGCAGTACTTC
CAWSWGGPRDEQYF
>TRBJ1-2|once|TRBV24-1|17|NA
TGTGCCACCAGCGGGAGGGCCACGGATCTGAGTAAGGATGGCTACACCTTC
CATSGRATDLSKDGYTF
>TRBJ2-7|NA|TRBV28|16|TRBD2
TGTGCCAGCAGTTTGGTCAAAGCGGGAGGGCGACGGGAGCAGTACTTC
CASSLVKAGGRREQYF
>TRBJ2-1|NA|TRBV5-1|15|TRBD1
TGCGCCAGCAGCTGGGGGGACAGGAACTACAATGAGCAGTTCTTC
CASSWGDRNYNEQFF
>TRBJ2-1|NA|TRBV30|13|TRBD1
TGTGCCTGGAGCCGTAAGGGGGCCGGTGAGCAGTTCTTC
CAWSRKGAGEQFF